This T cell receptor (beta chain) was recorded in a study of preoperative IRX-2 immunotherapy in early breast cancer. The treatment here: preoperative locoregional IRX-2 cytokine immunotherapy. Patients received preoperative, locoregional IRX-2 cytokine immunotherapy in a phase Ib study. Method: immunoSEQ multiplex PCR; TCRdb's copy keeps in-frame clones and lacks some. The sample includes roughly 3,400 clones, around 69% of them seen just once. V was clipped by 5 bases and J by 4 bases, with 17 bases between them. CDR3 size: 15 residues. In germline, CDR1 is SGHNT, CDR2 YENEEA. The TCR sequence derives from a human donor with breast cancer. V gene TRBV11-3 combines with J gene TRBJ1-2, with a weak D call TRBD1 (6 bases). The sample was tumor tissue, taken after IRX-2 immunotherapy. CDR3 sequence (DNA): TGTGCCAGCAGCCTTCGACAGGCGATGGTCTATGGCTACACCTTC. This gives the protein CASSLRQAMVYGYTF.